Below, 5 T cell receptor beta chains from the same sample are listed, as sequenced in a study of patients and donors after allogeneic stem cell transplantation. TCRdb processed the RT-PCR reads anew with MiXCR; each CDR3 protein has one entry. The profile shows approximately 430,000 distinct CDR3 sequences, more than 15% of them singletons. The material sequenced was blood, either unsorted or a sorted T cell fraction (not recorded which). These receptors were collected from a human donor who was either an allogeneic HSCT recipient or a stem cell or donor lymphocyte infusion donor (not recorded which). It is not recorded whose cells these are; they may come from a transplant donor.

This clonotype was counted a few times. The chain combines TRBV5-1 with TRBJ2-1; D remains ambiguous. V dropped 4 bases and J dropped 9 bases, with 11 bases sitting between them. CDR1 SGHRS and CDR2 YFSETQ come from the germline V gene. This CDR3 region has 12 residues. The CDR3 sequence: CASSIPVAEQFF. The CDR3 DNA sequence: TGCGCCAGCAGCATACCAGTCGCTGAGCAGTTCTTC.

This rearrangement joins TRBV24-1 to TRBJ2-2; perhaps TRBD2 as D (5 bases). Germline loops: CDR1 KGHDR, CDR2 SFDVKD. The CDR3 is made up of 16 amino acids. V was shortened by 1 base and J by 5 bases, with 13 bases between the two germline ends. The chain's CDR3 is CATSDFRRARTGELFF. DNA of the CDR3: TGTGCCACCAGTGATTTTAGGCGGGCCCGGACCGGGGAGCTGTTTTTT.

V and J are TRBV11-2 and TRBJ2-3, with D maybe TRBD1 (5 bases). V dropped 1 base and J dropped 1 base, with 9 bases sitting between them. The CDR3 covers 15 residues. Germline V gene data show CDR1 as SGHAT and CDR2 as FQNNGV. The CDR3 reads CASSLVIGGTDTQYF. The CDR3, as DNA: TGTGCCAGCAGCTTAGTGATAGGGGGCACAGATACGCAGTATTTT.

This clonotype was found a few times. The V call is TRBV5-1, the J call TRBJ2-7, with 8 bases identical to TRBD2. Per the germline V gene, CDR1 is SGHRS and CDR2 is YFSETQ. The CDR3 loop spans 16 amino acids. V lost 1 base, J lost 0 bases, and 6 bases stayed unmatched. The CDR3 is CASSLLSGGLSYEQYF. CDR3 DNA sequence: TGCGCCAGCAGCTTGCTAAGCGGGGGCCTCTCCTACGAGCAGTACTTC.

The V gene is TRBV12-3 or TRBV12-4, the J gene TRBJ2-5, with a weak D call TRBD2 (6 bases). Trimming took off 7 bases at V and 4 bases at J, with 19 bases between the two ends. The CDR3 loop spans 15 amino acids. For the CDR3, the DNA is TGTGCCAGCACCCTCGGAGGGGCGAGGAGAGAGACCCAGTACTTC. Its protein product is CASTLGGARRETQYF.